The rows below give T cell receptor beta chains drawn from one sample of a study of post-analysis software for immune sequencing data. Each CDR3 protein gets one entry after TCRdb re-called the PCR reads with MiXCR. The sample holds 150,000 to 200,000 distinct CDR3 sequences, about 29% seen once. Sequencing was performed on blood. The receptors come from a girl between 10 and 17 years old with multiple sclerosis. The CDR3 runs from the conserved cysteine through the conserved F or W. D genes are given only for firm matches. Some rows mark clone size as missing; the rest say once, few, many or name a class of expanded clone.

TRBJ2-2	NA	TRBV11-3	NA	TGTGCCAGCAGCCCCGGGACCATGAACACCGGGGAGCTGTTTTTT	CASSPGTMNTGELFF
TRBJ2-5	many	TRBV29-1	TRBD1	TGCAGCGTTGGGACAGGTTTGCAAGAGACCCAGTACTTC	CSVGTGLQETQYF
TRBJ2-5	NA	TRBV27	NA	TGTGCCAGCAGTTTACGGGCAGGGGGGTACGGTGAGCAGTACTTC	CASSLRAGGYGEQYF
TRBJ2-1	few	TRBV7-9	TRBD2	TGTGCCAGCAGCTTAGAATCAGCGGGAGGGCCCTACAATGAGCAGTTCTTC	CASSLESAGGPYNEQFF
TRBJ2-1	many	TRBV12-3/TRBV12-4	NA	TGTGCCAGCACTGAGGGACTGCGGGCGCTAGAGCAGTTCTTC	CASTEGLRALEQFF
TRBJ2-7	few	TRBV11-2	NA	TGTGCCAGCAGCCTCGATGGGCGGGACTGCTTCCCCTACGAGCAGTACTTC	CASSLDGRDCFPYEQYF
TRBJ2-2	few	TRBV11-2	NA	TGTGCCAGCAGGCCGACAGCCATCACCGGGGAGCTGTTTTTT	CASRPTAITGELFF
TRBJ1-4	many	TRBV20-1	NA	TGCAGTGCTAGAGGAGGAGAACTGTTTTTT	CSARGGELFF
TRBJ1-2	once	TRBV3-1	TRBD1	TGTGCCAGCAGCCAAGAAAGGGGACAGACACGGGGGTATGGCTACACCTTC	CASSQERGQTRGYGYTF
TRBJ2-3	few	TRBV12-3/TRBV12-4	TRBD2	TGTGCCAGCCGCCTAGCGGGAGTTGATACGCAGTATTTT	CASRLAGVDTQYF
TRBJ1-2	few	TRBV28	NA	TGTGCCAGCAGTCTCCCGACAGTCCGTGCTAACTATGGCTACACCTTC	CASSLPTVRANYGYTF
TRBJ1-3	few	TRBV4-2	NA	TGTGCCAGCAGCCAAGATCCGCGGGGAGGAGGAAACACCATATATTTT	CASSQDPRGGGNTIYF
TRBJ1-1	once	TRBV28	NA	TGTGCCAGCAGCTCGGATGCGAACACTGAAGCTTTCTTT	CASSSDANTEAFF
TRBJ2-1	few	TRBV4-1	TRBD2	TGCGCCAGCAGCCGAGATTTACTAGCGGGAGCTCCTGGCAATGAGCAGTTCTTC	CASSRDLLAGAPGNEQFF
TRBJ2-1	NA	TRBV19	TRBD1	TGTGCCGGTAGTAATAGACAGGGGAACTACAATGAGCAGTTCTTC	CAGSNRQGNYNEQFF
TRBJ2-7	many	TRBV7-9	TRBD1	TGTGCCAGCACTCAGGGACAGTTCTACGAGCAGTACTTC	CASTQGQFYEQYF
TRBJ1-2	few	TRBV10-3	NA	TGTGCCATCAGGGACGCCGACAACTATGGCTACACCTTC	CAIRDADNYGYTF
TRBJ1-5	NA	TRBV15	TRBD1	TGTGCCACCAGCAGAGATTTAGTTGGGTCCCTCGGGACAGGGAATCAGCCCCAGCATTTT	CATSRDLVGSLGTGNQPQHF
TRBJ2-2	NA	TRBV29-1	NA	TGCAGCGTTTGGGGTAGTGGCGGCACCGGGGAGCTGTTTTTT	CSVWGSGGTGELFF
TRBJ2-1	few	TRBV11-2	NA	TGTGCCAGCAGCTCATTTAAGAATGAGCAGTTCTTC	CASSSFKNEQFF
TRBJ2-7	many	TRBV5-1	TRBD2	TGCGCCAGCAGCCCGCGGACTAGCGGGAGCCCCCTCGAGCAGTACTTC	CASSPRTSGSPLEQYF
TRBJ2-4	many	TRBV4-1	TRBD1	TGCGCCAGCAGCCAAGCGGTTTCGGGGACAGGGCAAGCCAAAAACATTCAGTACTTC	CASSQAVSGTGQAKNIQYF
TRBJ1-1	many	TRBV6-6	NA	TGTGCCAGCAGCCCCCGCGGGGGGATGAACACTGAAGCTTTCTTT	CASSPRGGMNTEAFF
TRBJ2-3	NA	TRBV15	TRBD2	TGTGCCACCAGCAGGGTACTAGCGGGAGGGCCAGATACGCAGTATTTT	CATSRVLAGGPDTQYF
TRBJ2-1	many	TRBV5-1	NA	TGCGCCAGCAGCTTTAGGGGGGAAGAGTACAATGAGCAGTTCTTC	CASSFRGEEYNEQFF
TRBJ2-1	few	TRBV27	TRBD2	TGTGCCAGCAGTCCCTCTTTTAGCGGGAGGGGCAATGAGCAGTTCTTC	CASSPSFSGRGNEQFF
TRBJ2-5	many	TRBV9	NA	TGTGCCAGCAGCCCATCTGGAGGGACACAAGAGACCCAGTACTTC	CASSPSGGTQETQYF
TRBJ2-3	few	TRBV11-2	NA	TGTGCCAGCAGCTCATTGTTGGATACGCAGTATTTT	CASSSLLDTQYF
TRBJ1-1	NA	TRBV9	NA	TGTGCCAGCAGCGTAGGGGAAACTGAAGCTTTCTTT	CASSVGETEAFF
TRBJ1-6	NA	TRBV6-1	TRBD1	TGTGCCAGCATTGAACCGGGACAGGGGGCAGAGAATTCACCCCTCCACTTT	CASIEPGQGAENSPLHF
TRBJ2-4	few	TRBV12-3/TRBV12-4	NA	TGTGCCAGCAGTCTAGACAGGCAAGTAGCCAAAAACATTCAGTACTTC	CASSLDRQVAKNIQYF
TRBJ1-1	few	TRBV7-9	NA	TGTGCCAGCAGCCCTCCCGGATCCCTTGAAGCTTTCTTT	CASSPPGSLEAFF
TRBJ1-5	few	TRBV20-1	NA	TGCAGTGCTAGTGGGGGCGGGAGAGTTGAAAGCAATCGGCCCCAGCATTTT	CSASGGGRVESNRPQHF
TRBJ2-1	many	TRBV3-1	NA	TGTGCCAGCAGCCAAGCAGCAACGGGCAATGAGCAGTTCTTC	CASSQAATGNEQFF
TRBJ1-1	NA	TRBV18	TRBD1	TGTGCCAGCTCGCCGGGACAGGGCGTTAACGCTGAAGCTTTCTTT	CASSPGQGVNAEAFF
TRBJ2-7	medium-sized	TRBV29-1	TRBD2	TGCAGCGTCGGTAGCGGGTGGCAGTACTTC	CSVGSGWQYF
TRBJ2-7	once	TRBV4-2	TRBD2	TGTGCCAGCAGCCAAGAAAGGGAGGGGCCCTACGAGCAGTACTTC	CASSQEREGPYEQYF
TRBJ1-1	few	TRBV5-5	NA	TGTGCCAGCAGCGAACAGGAGTTCACTGAAGCTTTCTTT	CASSEQEFTEAFF
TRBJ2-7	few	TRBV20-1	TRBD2	TGCAGTGCTAGATCTAGCGGGAGGGCCGGAAACGAGCAGTACTTC	CSARSSGRAGNEQYF
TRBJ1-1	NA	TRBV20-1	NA	TGCAGTGCTAGAGCCGGGGGCGGGAACGCTGAAGCTTTCTTT	CSARAGGGNAEAFF
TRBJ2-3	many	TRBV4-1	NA	TGCGCCAGCAGCCAAGAGGCGCTACGGGGGACAGATACGCAGTATTTT	CASSQEALRGTDTQYF